The clone carrying this TCR beta chain appeared a few times. These data originate in a study of control samples from healthy donors and cancer patients. Clones were read by immunoSEQ multiplex PCR, and TCRdb kept only the in-frame ones, dropping some. The data contain about 140,000 clones, 80% to 90% of them singletons. The sequenced material came from blood. This receptor was identified in a woman aged 25 to 39 in good health.

CDR3 residues: CASSSDGDYGYTF. CDR3 nucleotide sequence: TGTGCCAGCAGCTCCGACGGGGACTATGGCTACACCTTC. This rearrangement joins TRBV7-2 to TRBJ1-2; no clear D. Germline V gene sequence: CDR1 SGHTA, CDR2 FQGNSA. This CDR3 spans 13 amino acids. Trimming removed 4 bases at V and 3 bases at J, with 9 bases between. The full variable domain, completed using reference TRBV7-2 and TRBJ1-2, is GAGVSQSPSNKVTEKGKDVELRCDPISGHTALYWYRQSLGQGLEFLIYFQGNSAPDKSGLPSDRFSAERTGGSVSTLTIQRTQQEDSAVYLCASSSDGDYGYTFGSGTRLTVV.